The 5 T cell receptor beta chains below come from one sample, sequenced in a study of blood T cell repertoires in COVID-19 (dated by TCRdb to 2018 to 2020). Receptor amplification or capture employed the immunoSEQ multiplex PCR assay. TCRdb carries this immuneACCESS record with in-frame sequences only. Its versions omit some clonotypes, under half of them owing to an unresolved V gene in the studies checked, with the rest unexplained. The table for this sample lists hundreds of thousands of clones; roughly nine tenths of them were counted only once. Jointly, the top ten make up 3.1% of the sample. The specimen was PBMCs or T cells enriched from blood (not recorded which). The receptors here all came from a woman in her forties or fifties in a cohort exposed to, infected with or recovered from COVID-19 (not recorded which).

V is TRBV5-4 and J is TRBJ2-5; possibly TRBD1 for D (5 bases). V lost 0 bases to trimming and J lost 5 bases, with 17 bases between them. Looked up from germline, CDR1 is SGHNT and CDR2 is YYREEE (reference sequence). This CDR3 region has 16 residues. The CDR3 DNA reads TGTGCCAGCAGCTTGGGATCTGGTTCAGGGCGTGAGACCCAGTACTTC. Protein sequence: CASSLGSGSGRETQYF.

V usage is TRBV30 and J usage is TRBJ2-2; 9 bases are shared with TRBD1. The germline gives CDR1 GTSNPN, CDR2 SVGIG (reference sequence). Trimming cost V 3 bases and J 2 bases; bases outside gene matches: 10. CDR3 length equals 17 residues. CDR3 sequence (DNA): TGTGCCTGGAGGACGGGACAGGGCATTCTTAACACCGGGGAGCTGTTTTTT. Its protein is CAWRTGQGILNTGELFF.

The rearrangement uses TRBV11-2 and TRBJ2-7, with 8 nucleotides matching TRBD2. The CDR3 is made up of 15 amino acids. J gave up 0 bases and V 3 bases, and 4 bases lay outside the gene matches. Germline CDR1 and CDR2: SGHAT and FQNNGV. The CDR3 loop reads CASSFRGGSSYEQYF. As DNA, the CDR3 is TGTGCCAGCAGCTTCCGCGGGGGGAGCTCCTACGAGCAGTACTTC.

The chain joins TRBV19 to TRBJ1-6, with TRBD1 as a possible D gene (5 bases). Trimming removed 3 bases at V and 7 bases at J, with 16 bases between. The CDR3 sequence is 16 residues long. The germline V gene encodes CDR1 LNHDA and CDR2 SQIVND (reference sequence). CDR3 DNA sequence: TGTGCCAGTAGTATCCGTACAGGAGCCCTCAATTCACCCCTCCACTTT. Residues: CASSIRTGALNSPLHF.

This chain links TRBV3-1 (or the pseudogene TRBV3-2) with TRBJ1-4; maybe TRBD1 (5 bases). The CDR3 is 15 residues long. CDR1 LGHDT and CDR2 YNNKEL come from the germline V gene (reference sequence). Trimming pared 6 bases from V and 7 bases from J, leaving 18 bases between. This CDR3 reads CASSPGGVRGEKLFF. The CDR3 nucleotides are TGTGCCAGCAGTCCTGGGGGGGTTCGCGGTGAAAAACTGTTTTTT.